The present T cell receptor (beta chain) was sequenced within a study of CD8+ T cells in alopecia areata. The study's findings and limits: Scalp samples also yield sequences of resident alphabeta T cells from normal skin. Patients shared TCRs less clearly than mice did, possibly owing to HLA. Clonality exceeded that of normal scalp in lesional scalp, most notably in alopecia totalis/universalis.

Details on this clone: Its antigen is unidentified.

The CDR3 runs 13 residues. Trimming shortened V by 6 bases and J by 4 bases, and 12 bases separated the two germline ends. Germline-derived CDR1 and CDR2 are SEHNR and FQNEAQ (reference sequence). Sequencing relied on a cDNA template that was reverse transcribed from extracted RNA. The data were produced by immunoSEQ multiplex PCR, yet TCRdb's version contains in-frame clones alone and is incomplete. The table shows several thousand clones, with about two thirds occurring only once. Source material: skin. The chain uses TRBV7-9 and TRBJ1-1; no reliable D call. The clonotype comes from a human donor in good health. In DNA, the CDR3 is TGTGCCAGCAGTGACCCATGGGGCACTGAAGCTTTCTTT. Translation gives CASSDPWGTEAFF.